This TCR beta chain came from a study of vaccination and CD4 T cells after COVID-19. This CDR3 is built from 18 residues. The ends lost 8 bases at V and 1 base at J; junction bases unmatched: 20. Germline CDR1 DFQATT, CDR2 SNEGSKA (reference sequence). About this clonotype itself: Its antigen is undetermined.

Sequencing of DNA taken from cultured CD4+ T cells relied on the Oncomine TCR Beta short-read assay. After culture, CD4+ T cells served as the source for genomic DNA extraction. One entry per CDR3 protein, called by TCRdb with MiXCR from the PCR reads. The sample holds 15,000 or so distinct CDR3 sequences; approximately 56% are singletons and the top ten take around 15%. Time point noted: late sampling 161 to 241 days after vaccination in three convalescent patients. Treatment of the sample: roughly 10-day PBMC culture with coronavirus spike peptide pools or control peptides (ViraFEST assay). ViraFEST sequenced TCRs after peptide-pool expansion of antigen-specific T cells.

This sequence originates from a human donor who had recovered from COVID-19. The sequencing used CD4+ T cells from blood, cultured in vitro, collected about 7 months after SARS-CoV-2 vaccination. The rearrangement joins TRBV20-1 to TRBJ2-3; 8 nucleotides align to TRBD2. The CDR3 here is CSTKTRTSHDPRTDTQYF. The CDR3 nucleotides read TGCAGTACAAAGACCAGGACTAGCCACGACCCGCGCACAGATACGCAGTATTTT.